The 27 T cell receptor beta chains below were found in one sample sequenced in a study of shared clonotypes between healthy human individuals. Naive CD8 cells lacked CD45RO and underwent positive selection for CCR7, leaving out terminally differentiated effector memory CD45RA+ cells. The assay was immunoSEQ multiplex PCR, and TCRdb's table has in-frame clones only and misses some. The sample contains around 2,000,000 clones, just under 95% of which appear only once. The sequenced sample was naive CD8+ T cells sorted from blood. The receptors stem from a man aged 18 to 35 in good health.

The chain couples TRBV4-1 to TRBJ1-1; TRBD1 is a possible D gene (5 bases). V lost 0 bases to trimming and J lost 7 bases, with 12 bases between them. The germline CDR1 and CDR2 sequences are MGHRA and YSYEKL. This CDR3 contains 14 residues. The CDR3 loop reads CASSQDGTFGEAFF. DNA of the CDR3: TGCGCCAGCAGCCAAGATGGGACTTTCGGTGAAGCTTTCTTT.

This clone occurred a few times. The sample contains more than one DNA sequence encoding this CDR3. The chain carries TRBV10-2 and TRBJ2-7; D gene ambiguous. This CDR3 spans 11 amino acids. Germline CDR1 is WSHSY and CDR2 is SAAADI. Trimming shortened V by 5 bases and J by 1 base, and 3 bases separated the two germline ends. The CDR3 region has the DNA TGCGCCAGCAGTCCTTCCTACGAGCAGTACTTC. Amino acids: CASSPSYEQYF.

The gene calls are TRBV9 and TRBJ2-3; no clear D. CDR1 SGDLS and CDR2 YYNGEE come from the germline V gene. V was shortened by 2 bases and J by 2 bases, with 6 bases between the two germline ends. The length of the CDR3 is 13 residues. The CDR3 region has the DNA TGTGCCAGCAGCGTTTCGGACACAGATACGCAGTATTTT. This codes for CASSVSDTDTQYF.

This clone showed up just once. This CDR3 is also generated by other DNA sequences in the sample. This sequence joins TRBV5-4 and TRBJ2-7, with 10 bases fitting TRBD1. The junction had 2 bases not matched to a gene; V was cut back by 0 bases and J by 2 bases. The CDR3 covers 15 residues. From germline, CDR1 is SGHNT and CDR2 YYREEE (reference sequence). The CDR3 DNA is TGTGCCAGCAGCTTGGGGACAGGGGGAACCTACGAGCAGTACTTC. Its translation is CASSLGTGGTYEQYF.

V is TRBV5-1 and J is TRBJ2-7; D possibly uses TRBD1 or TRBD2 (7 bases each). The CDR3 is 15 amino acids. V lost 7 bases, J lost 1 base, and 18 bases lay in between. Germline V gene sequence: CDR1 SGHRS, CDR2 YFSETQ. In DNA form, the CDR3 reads TGCGCCAGCGGACTAGGGGGCCCGGGGTCCTACGAGCAGTACTTC. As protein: CASGLGGPGSYEQYF.

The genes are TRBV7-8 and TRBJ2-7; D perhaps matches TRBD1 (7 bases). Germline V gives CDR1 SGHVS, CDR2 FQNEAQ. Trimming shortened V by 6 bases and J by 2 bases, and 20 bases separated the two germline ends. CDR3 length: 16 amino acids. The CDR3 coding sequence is TGTGCCAGCAGTTTAAACTGGGGGGACAGCCCCTACGAGCAGTACTTC. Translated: CASSLNWGDSPYEQYF.

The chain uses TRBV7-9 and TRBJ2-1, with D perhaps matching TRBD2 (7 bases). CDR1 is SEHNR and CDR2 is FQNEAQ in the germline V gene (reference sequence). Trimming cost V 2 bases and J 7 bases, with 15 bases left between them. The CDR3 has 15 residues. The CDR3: CASSLPRGGRNEQFF. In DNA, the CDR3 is TGTGCCAGCAGCTTACCTAGGGGGGGCCGGAATGAGCAGTTCTTC.

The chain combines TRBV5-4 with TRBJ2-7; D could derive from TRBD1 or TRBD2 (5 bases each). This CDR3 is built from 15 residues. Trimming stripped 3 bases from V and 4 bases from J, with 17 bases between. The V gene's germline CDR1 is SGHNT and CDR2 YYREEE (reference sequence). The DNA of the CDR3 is TGTGCCAGCAGCTATGGGACCGGGAAAACTTACGAGCAGTACTTC. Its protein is CASSYGTGKTYEQYF. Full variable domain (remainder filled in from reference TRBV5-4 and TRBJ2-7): ETGVTQSPTHLIKTRGQQVTLRCSSQSGHNTVSWYQQALGQGPQFIFQYYREEENGRGNFPPRFSGLQFPNYSSELNVNALELDDSALYLCASSYGTGKTYEQYFGPGTRLTVT.

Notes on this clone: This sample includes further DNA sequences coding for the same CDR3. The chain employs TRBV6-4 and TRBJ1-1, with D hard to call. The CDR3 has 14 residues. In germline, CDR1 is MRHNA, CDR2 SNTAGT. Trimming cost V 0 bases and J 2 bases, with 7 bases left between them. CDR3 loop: CASSDSAGNTEAFF. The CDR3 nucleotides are TGTGCCAGCAGTGACTCTGCCGGTAACACTGAAGCTTTCTTT.

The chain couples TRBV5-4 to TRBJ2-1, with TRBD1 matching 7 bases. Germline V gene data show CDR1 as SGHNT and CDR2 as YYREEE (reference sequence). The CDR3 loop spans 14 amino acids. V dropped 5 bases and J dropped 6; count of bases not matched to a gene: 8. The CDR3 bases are TGTGCCAGCAGTCCCGACAGGGCCCCCAATGAGCAGTTCTTC. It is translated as CASSPDRAPNEQFF.

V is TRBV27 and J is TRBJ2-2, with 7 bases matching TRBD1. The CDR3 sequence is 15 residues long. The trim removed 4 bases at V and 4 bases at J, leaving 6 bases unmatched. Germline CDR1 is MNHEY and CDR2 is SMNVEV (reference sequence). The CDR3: CASSSKGARTGELFF. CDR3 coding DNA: TGTGCCAGCAGTTCTAAGGGGGCGCGCACCGGGGAGCTGTTTTTT.

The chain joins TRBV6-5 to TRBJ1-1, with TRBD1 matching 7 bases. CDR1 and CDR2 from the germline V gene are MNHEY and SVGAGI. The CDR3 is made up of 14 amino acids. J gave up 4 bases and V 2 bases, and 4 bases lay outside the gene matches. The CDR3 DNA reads TGTGCCAGCAGTTACGAGTCAGGGGGCACTGAAGCTTTCTTT. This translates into CASSYESGGTEAFF.

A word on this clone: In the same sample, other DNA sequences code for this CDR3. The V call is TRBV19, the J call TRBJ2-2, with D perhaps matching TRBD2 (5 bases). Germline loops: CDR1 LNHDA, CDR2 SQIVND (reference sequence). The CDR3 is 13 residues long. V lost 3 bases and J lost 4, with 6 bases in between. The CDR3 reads CASSIRGTGELFF. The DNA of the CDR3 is TGTGCCAGTAGTATTCGGGGCACCGGGGAGCTGTTTTTT.

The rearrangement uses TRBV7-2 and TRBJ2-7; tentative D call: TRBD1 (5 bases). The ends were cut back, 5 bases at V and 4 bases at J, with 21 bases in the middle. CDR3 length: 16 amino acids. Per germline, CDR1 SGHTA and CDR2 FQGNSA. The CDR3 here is CASSPALTENPYEQYF. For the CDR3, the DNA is TGTGCCAGCAGCCCTGCCCTGACAGAAAACCCTTACGAGCAGTACTTC.

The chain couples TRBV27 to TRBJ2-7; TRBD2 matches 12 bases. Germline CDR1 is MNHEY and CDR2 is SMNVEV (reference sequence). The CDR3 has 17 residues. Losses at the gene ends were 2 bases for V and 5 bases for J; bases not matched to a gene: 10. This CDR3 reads CASSLGASGRAWNEQYF. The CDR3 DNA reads TGTGCCAGCAGTTTAGGGGCTAGCGGGAGGGCCTGGAACGAGCAGTACTTC.

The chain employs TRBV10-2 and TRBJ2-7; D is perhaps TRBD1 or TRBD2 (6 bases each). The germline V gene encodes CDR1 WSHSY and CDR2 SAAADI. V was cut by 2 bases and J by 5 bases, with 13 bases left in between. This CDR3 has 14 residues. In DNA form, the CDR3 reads TGCGCCAGCAGTGAGGTAAGGGGGGACAACGAGCAGTACTTC. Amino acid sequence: CASSEVRGDNEQYF.

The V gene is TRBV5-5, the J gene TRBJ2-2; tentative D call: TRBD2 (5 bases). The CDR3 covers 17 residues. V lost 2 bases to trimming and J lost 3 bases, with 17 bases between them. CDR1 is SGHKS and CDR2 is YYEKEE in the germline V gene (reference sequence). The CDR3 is CASSFPTAFGDTGELFF. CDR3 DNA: TGTGCCAGCAGCTTCCCGACGGCCTTCGGGGACACCGGGGAGCTGTTTTTT.

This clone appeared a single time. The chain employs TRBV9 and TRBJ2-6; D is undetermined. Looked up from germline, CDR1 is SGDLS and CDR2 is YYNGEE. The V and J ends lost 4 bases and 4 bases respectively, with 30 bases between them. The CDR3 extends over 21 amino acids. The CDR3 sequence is CASSPLGGQPNIPFGANVLTF. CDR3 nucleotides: TGTGCCAGCAGCCCCTTAGGTGGGCAGCCAAATATTCCCTTCGGGGCCAACGTCCTGACTTTC.

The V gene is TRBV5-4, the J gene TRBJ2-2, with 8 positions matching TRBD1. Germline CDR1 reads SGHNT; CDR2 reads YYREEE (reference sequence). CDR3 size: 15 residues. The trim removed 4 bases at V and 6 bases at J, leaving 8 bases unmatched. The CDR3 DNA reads TGTGCCAGCAGCCACGAAACAGGGGGGCCCGGGGAGCTGTTTTTT. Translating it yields CASSHETGGPGELFF.

DNA of the CDR3: TGTGCCAGCAGCCAAGTTGCCCTCTATGGCTACACCTTC. This codes for CASSQVALYGYTF. The rearrangement joins TRBV14 to TRBJ1-2, with D unresolved. Trimming cost V 1 base and J 4 bases, with 7 bases left between them. This CDR3 is 13 amino acids long. Germline V gives CDR1 SGHDN, CDR2 FVKESK.

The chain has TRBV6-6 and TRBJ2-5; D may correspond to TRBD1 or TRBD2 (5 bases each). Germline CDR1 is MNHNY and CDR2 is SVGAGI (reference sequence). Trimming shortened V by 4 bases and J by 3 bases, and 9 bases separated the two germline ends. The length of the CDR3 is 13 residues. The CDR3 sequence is CASSSTAEETQYF. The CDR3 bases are TGTGCCAGCAGTTCGACAGCGGAAGAGACCCAGTACTTC.

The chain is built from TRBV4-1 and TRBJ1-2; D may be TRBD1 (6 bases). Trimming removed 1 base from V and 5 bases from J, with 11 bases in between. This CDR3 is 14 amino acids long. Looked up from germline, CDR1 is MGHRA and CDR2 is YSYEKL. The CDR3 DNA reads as TGCGCCAGCAGCCAAGGGGCAGGGGAGTATGGCTACACCTTC. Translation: CASSQGAGEYGYTF.

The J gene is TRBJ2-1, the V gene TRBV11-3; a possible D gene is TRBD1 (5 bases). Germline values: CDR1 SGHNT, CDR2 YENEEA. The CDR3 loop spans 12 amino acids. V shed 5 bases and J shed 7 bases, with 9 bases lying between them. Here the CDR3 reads CASSQSGNEQFF. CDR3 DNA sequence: TGTGCCAGCAGCCAATCAGGGAATGAGCAGTTCTTC.

The CDR3 sequence: CASSQEITNYGYTF. DNA of the CDR3: TGCGCCAGCAGCCAAGAGATAACGAACTATGGCTACACCTTC. The gene calls are TRBV4-1 and TRBJ1-2; D unresolved. In germline, CDR1 is MGHRA, CDR2 YSYEKL. This CDR3 has 14 amino acids. Deletions cut 0 bases from V and 2 bases from J, with 7 bases between.

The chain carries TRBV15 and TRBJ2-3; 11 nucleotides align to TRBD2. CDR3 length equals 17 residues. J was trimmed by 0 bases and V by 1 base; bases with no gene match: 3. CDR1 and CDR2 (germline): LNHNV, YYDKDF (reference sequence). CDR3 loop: CATSRGLAGGSTDTQYF. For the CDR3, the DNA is TGTGCCACCAGCAGAGGTCTAGCGGGGGGAAGCACAGATACGCAGTATTTT.

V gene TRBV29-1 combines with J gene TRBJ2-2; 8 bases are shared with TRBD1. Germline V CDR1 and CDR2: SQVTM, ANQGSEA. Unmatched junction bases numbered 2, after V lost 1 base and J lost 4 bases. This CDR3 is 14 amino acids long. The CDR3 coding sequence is TGCAGCGTTGAAGGGACAGGGATCACCGGGGAGCTGTTTTTT. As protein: CSVEGTGITGELFF.

As DNA, the CDR3 is TGTGCCAGCAGTGTGGGGATCCCGAACACTGAAGCTTTCTTT. Encoded protein: CASSVGIPNTEAFF. This chain joins TRBV2 and TRBJ1-1; D gene ambiguous. V dropped 4 bases and J dropped 1 base, with 10 bases sitting between them. The germline gives CDR1 SNHLY, CDR2 FYNNEI. The length of the CDR3 is 14 residues.